This T cell receptor beta chain was sequenced during a study of blood T cell repertoires in COVID-19. Measured with immunoSEQ multiplex PCR; TCRdb has only the in-frame clones, and not every one. The table includes some 15,000 clones, more than 80% detected once. CDR3 length: 17 residues. The germline V gene encodes CDR1 SGHDN and CDR2 FVKESK. Trimming at V came to 1 base and at J to 3 bases, leaving 12 bases not matched to a gene. V and J are TRBV14 and TRBJ2-7, with 7 bases identical to TRBD1. The sequence derives from a human donor in a cohort sampled during active COVID-19. What was sequenced was peripheral blood. The CDR3, as DNA: TGTGCCAGCAGCCAAGGAGGGGGCAGGGGCTACCTCTACGAGCAGTACTTC. The encoded protein is CASSQGGGRGYLYEQYF.